A selection of T cell receptor beta chains follows, all from one sample in a study of graft-versus-host responses after intestinal transplantation. These receptors' targets are unknown. Sequenced by immunoSEQ multiplex PCR; TCRdb stores in-frame clones only, minus some. Counted here are around 100,000 clones, 93% occurring once; the ten biggest clones make up more than 0.9%. The sample here was unstimulated CD8+ T cells sorted from spleen or lymph node cells, taken before transplant. Receptor source: a human donor who was the organ donor for an intestinal transplant. CDR3s include the opening cysteine and the closing phenylalanine or tryptophan. D genes are given only for firm matches.

v_call: TRBV10-3
j_call: TRBJ2-2
d_call: TRBD2
cdr3_aa: CAISELLAGANTGELFF
cdr3_nt: TGTGCCATCAGTGAACTACTAGCGGGAGCCAACACCGGGGAGCTGTTTTTT

v_call: TRBV6-6
j_call: TRBJ2-3
d_call: NA
cdr3_aa: CASRTTRRLGDTQYF
cdr3_nt: TGTGCCAGCAGGACGACTCGTAGGTTAGGAGATACGCAGTATTTT

v_call: TRBV9
j_call: TRBJ2-5
d_call: TRBD2
cdr3_aa: CASSASGRAQETQYF
cdr3_nt: TGTGCCAGCAGCGCTAGCGGGAGGGCCCAAGAGACCCAGTACTTC

v_call: TRBV5-4
j_call: TRBJ1-1
d_call: NA
cdr3_aa: CASSSEGPDDEAFF
cdr3_nt: TGTGCCAGCAGCTCGGAAGGCCCCGATGATGAAGCTTTCTTT

v_call: TRBV12-5
j_call: TRBJ1-2
d_call: TRBD1
cdr3_aa: CASGRSPGTEDGYTF
cdr3_nt: TGTGCTAGTGGCCGTTCCCCCGGGACAGAGGACGGCTACACCTTC

v_call: TRBV7-8
j_call: TRBJ2-5
d_call: NA
cdr3_aa: CASSLHQETQYF
cdr3_nt: TGTGCCAGCAGCCTACACCAAGAGACCCAGTACTTC

v_call: TRBV6-5
j_call: TRBJ1-2
d_call: TRBD1
cdr3_aa: CASSPHGTAYGYTF
cdr3_nt: TGTGCCAGCAGCCCACACGGGACAGCCTATGGCTACACCTTC

v_call: TRBV7-9
j_call: TRBJ2-7
d_call: NA
cdr3_aa: CASSLDYWRREQYF
cdr3_nt: TGTGCCAGCAGCTTGGATTACTGGCGTCGCGAGCAGTACTTC

v_call: TRBV10-2
j_call: TRBJ2-7
d_call: NA
cdr3_aa: CASSERQGWTLAAYEQYF
cdr3_nt: TGCGCCAGCAGTGAGCGGCAGGGGTGGACTCTAGCGGCCTACGAGCAGTACTTC

v_call: TRBV9
j_call: TRBJ2-1
d_call: TRBD2
cdr3_aa: CASSPGLAVYNEQFF
cdr3_nt: TGTGCCAGCAGCCCGGGACTAGCGGTATACAATGAGCAGTTCTTC